This TCR beta chain was recorded in a study of cytomegalovirus exposure and HLA in healthy donors. Regarding the study as a whole: Per published reports, the classifier diagnosed cytomegalovirus status with high specificity and sensitivity.

The CDR3 is made up of 13 amino acids. Germline CDR1 reads SGHRS; CDR2 reads YFSETQ. V gave up 4 bases and J gave up 0 bases, with 6 bases separating them. In regard to this clone: What it recognizes is unknown.

A multiplex PCR was run with 60 Vbeta primers and 13 Jbeta primers. Some clones are missing from TCRdb's copy, which holds only in-frame ones; the method was immunoSEQ multiplex PCR. In the table there are 100,000 to 150,000 clones, more than 75% of which are singletons. Sample: PBMCs. The TCR originated in a woman in her 30s in good health and CMV-seronegative. The chain links TRBV5-1 to TRBJ2-3; D gene unclear. This chain's CDR3 is CASSQLSTDTQYF. Here the CDR3 DNA reads TGCGCCAGCAGCCAACTAAGCACAGATACGCAGTATTTT.